A single sample is the source of the 16 T cell receptor beta chains below, sequenced in a study of cytomegalovirus exposure and HLA in healthy donors. PCR amplification relied on 60 Vbeta primers (plus 13 Jbeta primers). The table came from immunoSEQ multiplex PCR; TCRdb's copy has only in-frame clones and leaves some out. Among approximately 140,000 clones listed, over 60% were seen once. The sequencing sample was made of PBMCs. These receptors all come from a male donor in good health and CMV-seropositive.

This chain links TRBV11-2 with TRBJ2-4, with D uncertain. This CDR3 region has 14 residues. Germline V CDR1 and CDR2: SGHAT, FQNNGV. V lost 2 bases and J lost 0, with 5 bases in between. The CDR3 sequence is CASSLLLAKNIQYF. CDR3 DNA: TGTGCCAGCAGCTTACTTTTAGCCAAAAACATTCAGTACTTC.

This rearrangement joins TRBV4-2 to TRBJ2-7; 7 bases are shared with TRBD2. CDR1 and CDR2 (germline): LGHNA, YNFKEQ. The CDR3 length is 16 residues. With V trimmed by 3 bases and J by 1 base, 9 bases remained unmatched. Here the CDR3 reads CASSQGSGRESYEQYF. CDR3 DNA sequence: TGTGCCAGCAGCCAGGGGTCTGGGCGGGAGTCCTACGAGCAGTACTTC.

A single count supports this clone. V gene TRBV2 combines with J gene TRBJ2-7; possibly TRBD2 for D (6 bases). Germline loops: CDR1 SNHLY, CDR2 FYNNEI. Trimming pared 4 bases from V and 2 bases from J, leaving 12 bases between. CDR3 size: 14 residues. The CDR3 spells CASSAERAAYEQYF. CDR3 DNA sequence: TGTGCCAGCAGTGCGGAGCGGGCGGCCTACGAGCAGTACTTC.

This clone was recorded a few times. The rearrangement joins TRBV6-6 to TRBJ2-5, with 7 bases identical to TRBD1. TRBJ2-7 explains the end of the DNA better; the J call may be wrong. The CDR3 is 12 residues long. Germline-derived CDR1 and CDR2 are MNHNY and SVGAGI (reference sequence). The DNA for the CDR3 is TGTGCCACAATCGGGACAGCCGACGAGCAGTACTTC. Protein sequence: CATIGTADEQYF.

V and J are TRBV10-1 and TRBJ1-3, with D maybe TRBD1 (5 bases). The CDR3 is 20 amino acids. Between the trimmed V and J ends, which lost 0 bases and 4 bases, there was a span of 25 bases. CDR1 is WNHNN, CDR2 SYGVQD, per germline (reference sequence). CDR3 sequence: CASSESKGVGQTPVGNTIYF. The CDR3 DNA reads TGCGCCAGCAGTGAGTCGAAAGGTGTGGGGCAGACTCCCGTAGGAAACACCATATATTTT.

This chain links TRBV29-1 with TRBJ1-2; D is unresolved. Looked up from germline, CDR1 is SQVTM and CDR2 is ANQGSEA. V was clipped by 7 bases and J by 2 bases, with 11 bases between them. The CDR3 spans 12 residues. DNA of the CDR3: TGCAGCGGCGGTCGGGAGAACTATGGCTACACCTTC. Amino acid sequence: CSGGRENYGYTF.

The rearrangement joins TRBV9 to TRBJ2-1; 10 bases line up with TRBD2. Germline CDR1 and CDR2: SGDLS and YYNGEE. V lost 0 bases to trimming and J lost 2 bases; unmatched junction nucleotides: 8. The CDR3 extends over 18 amino acids. The CDR3 DNA reads as TGTGCCAGCAGCGTAGTGAGTAGCGGGGGGCTAACCTACAATGAGCAGTTCTTC. The encoded protein is CASSVVSSGGLTYNEQFF.

Turning to this clone: This specimen includes other DNA sequences encoding the same CDR3. This chain connects TRBV5-1 to TRBJ2-3; D gene unclear. This CDR3 comprises 14 residues. Germline CDR1 and CDR2: SGHRS and YFSETQ. Trimming took off 0 bases at V and 2 bases at J, with 7 bases between the two ends. The CDR3 is CASSLGTPTDTQYF. The CDR3 coding sequence is TGCGCCAGCAGCTTGGGCACTCCCACAGATACGCAGTATTTT.

V is TRBV11-2 and J is TRBJ1-3; D remains unclear. Trimming shortened V by 3 bases and J by 0 bases, and 6 bases separated the two germline ends. The CDR3 contains 14 residues. Germline V gives CDR1 SGHAT, CDR2 FQNNGV. The CDR3 reads CASSLEVSGNTIYF. In DNA, the CDR3 is TGTGCCAGCAGCTTGGAGGTCTCTGGAAACACCATATATTTT.

This sequence joins TRBV9 and TRBJ2-3; D is undetermined. CDR1 is SGDLS, CDR2 YYNGEE, per germline. The length of the CDR3 is 15 residues. The V end was cut by 0 bases, the J end by 2 bases, with 10 bases between. The CDR3 protein is CASSVGRELTDTQYF. CDR3 DNA: TGTGCCAGCAGCGTAGGGAGAGAGCTCACAGATACGCAGTATTTT.

This sequence joins TRBV7-9 and TRBJ2-1, with D perhaps matching TRBD2 (7 bases). CDR1 and CDR2 (germline): SEHNR, FQNEAQ (reference sequence). The CDR3 runs 16 residues. Trimming stripped 7 bases from V and 2 bases from J, with 18 bases between. CDR3 loop: CASTTPEGGAYNEQFF. CDR3 coding DNA: TGTGCCAGCACCACACCTGAGGGGGGGGCCTACAATGAGCAGTTCTTC. Using reference TRBV7-9 and TRBJ2-1 for the parts outside the CDR3, the full variable domain is DTGVSQNPRHKITKRGQNVTFRCDPISEHNRLYWYRQTLGQGPEFLTYFQNEAQLEKSRLLSDRFSAERPKGSFSTLEIQRTEQGDSAMYLCASTTPEGGAYNEQFFGPGTRLTVL.

The table lists this clone with a few counts. The CDR3 DNA is TGTGCCTGGAGTGTAGCGACAGGCCGAGAGGAGCAGTACTTC. Translation: CAWSVATGREEQYF. This chain links TRBV30 with TRBJ2-7, with a possible D match to TRBD1 (6 bases). Germline loops: CDR1 GTSNPN, CDR2 SVGIG (reference sequence). This CDR3 is built from 14 residues. V lost 0 bases and J lost 7, with 16 bases in between.

A few counts support this clone. The DNA for the CDR3 is TGTGCCAGCAGGAGGACAGGGAAATCAAATGAGCAGTTCTTC. Amino acids: CASRRTGKSNEQFF. The V call is TRBV6-6, the J call TRBJ2-1, with 8 bases that match TRBD1. The CDR3 loop spans 14 amino acids. The germline CDR1 and CDR2 sequences are MNHNY and SVGAGI (reference sequence). Germline trimming cut 6 bases from V and 7 bases from J; bases unmatched to any gene: 8.

This chain links TRBV9 with TRBJ1-3; D may be TRBD1 (6 bases). Trimming took off 3 bases at V and 1 base at J, with 14 bases between the two ends. This CDR3 has 16 residues. The germline V gene has CDR1 SGDLS and CDR2 YYNGEE. The CDR3 spells CASSGRGDISGNTIYF. The CDR3 DNA follows: TGTGCCAGCAGCGGCCGAGGGGACATTTCTGGAAACACCATATATTTT.

This chain links TRBV6-1 with TRBJ2-5, with 9 bases lining up with TRBD1. With V trimmed by 11 bases and J by 0 bases, 4 bases remained unmatched. CDR3 size: 13 residues. Germline values: CDR1 MNHNS, CDR2 SASEGT. The CDR3 reads CAGTGTNQETQYF. The CDR3, as DNA: TGTGCCGGGACAGGGACAAACCAAGAGACCCAGTACTTC.

The sample holds a few counts of this clone. The CDR3 loop reads CASRPGQTNEKLFF. CDR3 DNA: TGTGCCAGCAGACCGGGACAGACAAATGAAAAACTGTTTTTT. J is TRBJ1-4 and V is TRBV6-1, with 7 positions matching TRBD1. Germline loops: CDR1 MNHNS, CDR2 SASEGT. V was pared by 6 bases and J by 5 bases, with 6 bases of the junction left unmatched. This CDR3 contains 14 residues.